This TCR beta chain comes out of a study of PD-L1 blockade in urothelial cancer (dated by TCRdb to about 2017). For the wider study: Every patient began therapy around 2014 and was given atezolizumab 1,200 mg intravenously every 3 weeks. About 85% of the roughly 29 patients were males with bladder-origin urothelial cancer, and about 60% of the 29 reported a prior smoking history. Patients had an ECOG performance status of 0 or 1 and had received between 0 and 3 prior chemotherapy regimens. Blood samples were analyzed at 3 weeks after treatment start (second dose) and at 6 weeks after treatment start. Blood samples yielded a median of approximately 150,000 T cells and tens of thousands of unique TCRs, with median clonality 0.080. Somatic, immune and clinical correlates of response to PD-L1 blockade with atezolizumab in urothelial cancer were the focus of an exploratory multi-omic analysis. TCR sequencing covered pretreatment tumor samples and matched, serially collected peripheral blood taken before and after atezolizumab treatment. Progression-free survival longer than 6 months counted as durable clinical benefit, and TCR features were additionally tested against both progression-free and overall survival. In the same patients, pretreatment tumors underwent whole exome sequencing and RNA sequencing in addition to TCR sequencing. Eight to ten patients achieved durable clinical benefit and about 19 did not. Twenty-nine patients had pretreatment blood TCR-seq, around 25 had at least one posttreatment blood collection, and around 25 had tumor TCR-seq. Overall study outcomes, separate from this receptor: Among patients with durable benefit, tumor-associated TCR clones showed greater expansion in peripheral blood 3 weeks after treatment started (n = 22, p = 0.022). A pretreatment peripheral blood TCR clonality below the median was linked to improved progression-free and overall survival. Small sample size (n of about 30) and many exploratory analyses mean the results are intended to be hypothesis-generating.

A total of 29 patients with locally advanced or metastatic urothelial carcinoma, treated at Memorial Sloan Kettering on a trial protocol, made up the cohort. Peripheral blood mononuclear cells were collected from each patient pretreatment and during treatment, giving between 1 and 8 total time points per patient. The Qiagen DNeasy Blood extraction kit was used to purify genomic DNA from total PBMCs and from tumor samples. PBMCs were collected pretreatment and during treatment and were isolated and stored as previously described. The CDR3 has 15 amino acids, counting the end cysteine and phenylalanine. Only the CDR3 DNA is retained, 45 bases long and in frame from the first base. Looking up the germline V gene yields CDR1 SGHRS and CDR2 YFSETQ. A distance of 11 bases separates the germline ends of V and J, which lose 0 bases and 4 bases respectively. In the case of this clone: It has no known antigen specificity. Per-nucleotide qualities are absent, and no much larger clonotype sits a single base away.

To estimate absolute template abundance from read counts, synthetic TCR analog templates were spiked into each PCR. The immunoSEQ assay used bias-controlled V and J gene primers to amplify TCRbeta CDR3 regions from genomic DNA. Sequencing of rearranged TCRbeta segments was done at approximately 20X coverage. In the original analysis: Clustering was used to correct sequencing errors, and CDR3s were annotated against IMGT to assign V, D and J genes. Downstream analyses used only productive TCRbeta rearrangements and left out out-of-frame or stop-codon sequences. Clonality was computed as one minus Shannon entropy normalized by the log of the number of unique productive sequences. Clones differing between time points or between blood and tumor were identified by Fisher's exact test with Benjamini-Hochberg correction at adjusted p below 0.01. Not all clones reach the TCRdb copy of this immuneACCESS table, which keeps in-frame sequences only. Checked studies attribute under half of the gap to unresolved V genes and leave the rest unexplained. That table is the source of V, J and clone size, and D and trimming were worked out from the DNA. Counted in this sample were tens of thousands of clones; over 75% of them appeared once. Of the sample, 4.5% is held by the ten largest clones.

The chain couples TRBV5-1 to TRBJ2-1, with the D gene not clear enough to name. Sequencing was performed on PBMCs, taken around atezolizumab (anti-PD-L1) treatment. The sequence was collected from a man in his 70s with urothelial cancer. This receptor has the CDR3 CASSLGGNPYNEQFF. The DNA is as follows: TGCGCCAGCAGCTTGGGCGGTAATCCATACAATGAGCAGTTCTTC. Reference TRBV5-1 and TRBJ2-1 genes cover what lies past the CDR3, so the full variable domain is KAGVTQTPRYLIKTRGQQVTLSCSPISGHRSVSWYQQTPGQGLQFLFEYFSETQRNKGNFPGRFSGRQFSNSRSEMNVSTLELGDSALYLCASSLGGNPYNEQFFGPGTRLTVL.